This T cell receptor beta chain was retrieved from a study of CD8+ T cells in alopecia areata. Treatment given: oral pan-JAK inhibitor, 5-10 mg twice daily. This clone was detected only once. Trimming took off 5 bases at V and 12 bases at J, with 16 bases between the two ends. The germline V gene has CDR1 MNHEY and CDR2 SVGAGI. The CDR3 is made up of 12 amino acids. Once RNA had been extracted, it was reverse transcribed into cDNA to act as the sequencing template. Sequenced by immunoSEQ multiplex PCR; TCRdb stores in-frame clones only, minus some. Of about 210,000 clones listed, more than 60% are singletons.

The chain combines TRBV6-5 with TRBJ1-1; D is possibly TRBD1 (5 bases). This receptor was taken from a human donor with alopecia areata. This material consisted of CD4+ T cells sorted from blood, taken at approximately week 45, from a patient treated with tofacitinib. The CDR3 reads CASSPRRGTSFF. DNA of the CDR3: TGTGCCAGCAGTCCTCGGCGGGGGACCTCTTTCTTT.